This entry lists 25 T cell receptor delta chains sequenced from one sample in a study of gamma-delta T cells after stem cell transplantation. TCRdb re-called clones from the RT-PCR reads using CATT. The profile shows roughly 12,000 delta-chain clones, around two fifths of them singletons. Material: gamma-delta T cells. Every receptor here comes from a human donor. It is not recorded whose cells these are; they may come from a transplant donor.

The sample holds a few counts of this clone. The chain has TRDV2 and TRDJ3; weak D call: TRDD3 (5 bases). The V end was cut by 5 bases, the J end by 1 base, with 5 bases between. Germline lookup yields CDR1 GEAIGNYY and CDR2 EKD. The CDR3 totals 14 residues. Here the CDR3 DNA reads TGTGCCTGTGGGGGATCCTGGGACACCCGACAGATGTTTTTC. Protein sequence: CACGGSWDTRQMFF.

As to this clone: A much larger clone sits a single nucleotide away, making a read error possible. The gene calls are TRDV2 and TRDJ2, with 9 bases lining up with TRDD3. Germline CDR1 is GEAIGNYY and CDR2 is EKD. The CDR3 has 15 amino acids. Trimming at V came to 5 bases and at J to 8 bases, leaving 11 bases not matched to a gene. CDR3 region: CACARLGDRAAQLFF. The CDR3 coding sequence is TGTGCCTGTGCCCGTCTGGGGGATCGGGCTGCACAACTCTTCTTT.

V usage is TRDV2 and J usage is TRDJ1; D is perhaps TRDD3 (5 bases). Germline CDR1 reads GEAIGNYY; CDR2 reads EKD. The CDR3 runs 18 residues. The ends were cut back, 2 bases at V and 2 bases at J, with 23 bases in the middle. The DNA for the CDR3 is TGTGCCTGTGACAGTATCGTACGGGGGGGGTGTTTGACCGATAAACTCATCTTT. Translated: CACDSIVRGGCLTDKLIF.

On this clone itself: Other DNA sequences in the same sample also yield this CDR3. The chain is built from TRDV2 and TRDJ3; 9 bases align to TRDD3. CDR1 and CDR2 from the germline V gene are GEAIGNYY and EKD. CDR3 size: 23 residues. Trimming took 2 bases from V and 9 from J; bases not matched to a gene: 28. The CDR3 here is CACDIPFSTGGPDLLRGTRQMFF. DNA of the CDR3: TGTGCCTGTGACATTCCTTTTTCGACTGGGGGACCCGACCTCCTGAGAGGCACCCGACAGATGTTTTTC.

This clone is termed medium-sized. The sample has other DNA sequences that encode this CDR3 too. The chain uses TRDV2 and TRDJ1; no definite D call. The CDR3 length is 21 residues. Deletions cut 0 bases from V and 0 bases from J, with 28 bases between. The germline CDR1 and CDR2 sequences are GEAIGNYY and EKD. The CDR3 DNA is TGTGCCTGTGACACCGGGTGTCGCTTACTGAGCCACTTTCTTTACACCGATAAACTCATCTTT. Encoded protein: CACDTGCRLLSHFLYTDKLIF.

The chain uses TRDV1 and TRDJ3; TRDD3 aligns across 11 bases. The germline V gene encodes CDR1 TSWWSYY and CDR2 QGS. Trimming cost V 1 base and J 2 bases; bases outside gene matches: 1. The CDR3 is 18 residues long. CDR3 residues: CALGEPGGYTWDTRQMFF. In nucleotides, the CDR3 is TGTGCTCTTGGGGAACCTGGGGGATACACCTGGGACACCCGACAGATGTTTTTC.

This clone is medium-sized in the sample. The chain has TRAV29/DV5 and TRDJ2; the D gene is possibly TRDD3 (5 bases). Germline-derived CDR1 and CDR2 are NSMFDY and ISSIKDK. CDR3 length: 18 residues. The germline V and J ends were trimmed by 2 bases and 3 bases, with 23 bases remaining between them. DNA of the CDR3: TGTGCAGCAAGGGGATCTGGAGCTCCCGTGGATATGACAGCACAACTCTTCTTT. It is translated as CAARGSGAPVDMTAQLFF. Based on the CDR3 plus reference TRAV29/DV5 and TRDJ2, the full variable domain is DQQVKQNSPSLSVQEGRISILNCDYTNSMFDYFLWYKKYPAEGPTFLISISSIKDKNEDGRFTVFLNKSAKHLSLHIVPSQPGDSAVYFCAARGSGAPVDMTAQLFFGKGTQLIVEP.

This chain connects TRDV3 to TRDJ1; 12 bases align to TRDD3. The CDR3 has 20 amino acids. The V and J ends lost 0 bases and 0 bases, in that order; junction bases with no gene match: 17. Germline V gives CDR1 TVYSNPD, CDR2 GDNSRS (reference sequence). CDR3 sequence: CAFSWTSCTGGYRYTDKLIF. The CDR3 DNA is TGTGCCTTTAGCTGGACTTCCTGTACTGGGGGATACAGGTACACCGATAAACTCATCTTT.

About this clone itself: This sequence may be a read error, since a much larger clone differs from it by one base. The chain links TRDV2 to TRDJ1; D not certain. V gave up 3 bases and J gave up 0 bases, with 7 bases separating them. Germline values: CDR1 GEAIGNYY, CDR2 EKD. The CDR3 spans 13 residues. CDR3 sequence reads: CACDRRYTDKLIF. CDR3 bases: TGTGCCTGTGACCGGCGCTACACCGATAAACTCATCTTT.

In the case of this clone: The junction and the germline gene differ at one end; a read error may be behind it. The chain uses TRDV1 and TRDJ1, with 8 bases matching TRDD2. This CDR3 comprises 18 residues. Per the germline V gene, CDR1 is TSWWSYY and CDR2 is QGS. The CDR3 here is CAIGKGLPRGKGTDKLIF. The CDR3 coding sequence is TGTGCTATTGGGAAAGGCCTTCCTAGGGGAAAGGGGACCGATAAACTCATCTTT.

This chain uses TRDV2 with TRDJ2, with 9 bases that match TRDD3. The CDR3 contains 18 residues. Trimming took 2 bases from V and 0 from J; bases not matched to a gene: 9. In germline, CDR1 is GEAIGNYY, CDR2 EKD. The CDR3 coding sequence is TGTGCCTGTGACAGTAGCACTGGGGGACCTGCTTTGACAGCACAACTCTTCTTT. Translating it yields CACDSSTGGPALTAQLFF.

This clone was counted only a few times. The chain joins TRDV3 to TRDJ3, with 13 bases aligning to TRDD3. Germline CDR1 and CDR2: TVYSNPD and GDNSRS (reference sequence). V lost 1 base and J lost 1; bases outside the gene matches: 16. This CDR3 is 22 amino acids long. CDR3 sequence (DNA): TGTGCCTTTAATGGGTCGACTTACTGGGGGATACGACGGTCCTGGGACACCCGACAGATGTTTTTC. Encoded protein: CAFNGSTYWGIRRSWDTRQMFF. Full variable domain (outside the CDR3, taken from reference TRDV3 and TRDJ3): CDKVTQSSPDQTVASGSEVVLLCTYDTVYSNPDLFWYRIRPDYSFQFVFYGDNSRSEGADFTQGRFSVKHILTQKAFHLVISPVRTEDSATYYCAFNGSTYWGIRRSWDTRQMFFGTGIKLFVEP.

Relative to its sample, this clone is medium-sized. The chain couples TRDV1 to TRDJ2; the D is unclear. The germline gives CDR1 TSWWSYY, CDR2 QGS. This CDR3 comprises 17 residues. V shed 0 bases and J shed 3 bases, with 14 bases lying between them. The CDR3, as DNA: TGTGCTCTTGGGGAACTATCCCTGGTCCCCCTGACAGCACAACTCTTCTTT. This translates into CALGELSLVPLTAQLFF.

The chain employs TRDV2 and TRDJ1; no reliable D call. The CDR3 length is 22 residues. V dropped 0 bases and J dropped 8 bases, with 39 bases sitting between them. Germline V gene data show CDR1 as GEAIGNYY and CDR2 as EKD. The CDR3 DNA is TGTGCCTGTGACACCCCCCAGAGGCCCTTTCGTACTGTTGTGACCAAGGGAACAAAACTCATCTTT. This gives the protein CACDTPQRPFRTVVTKGTKLIF.

This clone was seen only a few times. In the same sample, other DNA sequences code for this CDR3. The chain has TRDV2 and TRDJ1; D may be TRDD2 or TRDD3 (7 bases each). Germline V gives CDR1 GEAIGNYY, CDR2 EKD. The CDR3 consists of 18 residues. Trimming took off 0 bases at V and 4 bases at J, with 23 bases between the two ends. CDR3 amino acids: CACDTSSYTGDPLDKLIF. The CDR3 DNA reads as TGTGCCTGTGACACCTCTTCCTATACTGGGGATCCCCTCGATAAACTCATCTTT.

This clone was recorded once. A read error is possible here, since a much larger clone lies one base away. The chain recombines TRDV2 with TRDJ2; 10 nucleotides line up with TRDD3. The trim removed 6 bases at V and 5 bases at J, leaving 5 bases unmatched. This CDR3 spans 14 amino acids. Germline assignment: CDR1 GEAIGNYY and CDR2 EKD. The CDR3 region has the DNA TGTGCCTGTTACGTACTGGGGGATACAGCACAACTCTTCTTT. Translated, it gives CACYVLGDTAQLFF.

This clone turned up a few times. The sample contains more than one DNA sequence encoding this CDR3. V usage is TRDV1 and J usage is TRDJ1; 10 bases fit TRDD3. The junction had 14 bases not matched to a gene; V was cut back by 2 bases and J by 8 bases. Germline CDR1 reads TSWWSYY; CDR2 reads QGS. The CDR3 totals 17 residues. In nucleotides, the CDR3 is TGTGCTCTTGGGGAAAGGTTGATCCGGGGGGATACGAAGAAACTCATCTTT. It yields the protein CALGERLIRGDTKKLIF.

This clone was detected once. This sequence may be a read error, since a much larger clone differs from it by one base. The same CDR3 also results from other DNA sequences found in this sample. The gene calls are TRDV2 and TRDJ4; D perhaps matches TRDD3 (6 bases). The CDR3 totals 14 residues. Per the germline V gene, CDR1 is GEAIGNYY and CDR2 is EKD. Between the trimmed V and J ends, which lost 6 bases and 0 bases, there was a span of 16 bases. The CDR3 loop is CACTGGNPARPLIF. CDR3 DNA: TGTGCCTGTACGGGGGGAAACCCGGCCAGACCCCTGATCTTT.

V gene TRDV1 combines with J gene TRDJ1; the match to TRDD3 covers 8 bases. Germline assignment: CDR1 TSWWSYY and CDR2 QGS. With 0 bases clipped from V and 3 bases from J, the junction kept 21 bases outside the gene matches. This CDR3 contains 21 residues. CDR3 nucleotides: TGTGCTCTTGGGGAACTTGGGTTGACAGTTCGGGGACTGGGGGGAGCCGATAAACTCATCTTT. This sequence encodes CALGELGLTVRGLGGADKLIF.

The V gene is TRDV1, the J gene TRDJ1; 10 positions agree with TRDD3. V shed 2 bases and J 0 bases; nucleotides not matched to a gene: 18. Germline CDR1 is TSWWSYY and CDR2 is QGS. The CDR3 contains 21 residues. The CDR3 sequence is CALGENLSTGGLGAYTDKLIF. In nucleotides, the CDR3 is TGTGCTCTTGGGGAAAATCTAAGTACTGGGGGATTGGGCGCGTACACCGATAAACTCATCTTT.

About this clone itself: A single base separates this from a much larger clone, so it may be a read error. V gene TRDV2 combines with J gene TRDJ3; 7 nucleotides match TRDD3. Germline CDR1 reads GEAIGNYY; CDR2 reads EKD. With V trimmed by 0 bases and J by 1 base, 8 bases remained unmatched. CDR3 size: 19 residues. The CDR3 loop is CACDTWGTKVSWDTRQMFF. The CDR3 bases are TGTGCCTGTGACACCTGGGGGACTAAAGTGTCCTGGGACACCCGACAGATGTTTTTC.

With respect to this clone: One end of the junction is discordant with germline, which a read error may explain. Other DNA sequences in the sample encode the same CDR3. V usage is TRAV29/DV5 and J usage is TRDJ1; 11 bases are shared with TRDD3. The CDR3 spans 20 residues. Per germline, CDR1 NSMFDY and CDR2 ISSIKDK. CDR3 sequence (DNA): TGTGCCGCAAGCGCGAGGCACAGGGGTTACTGGGGGATAAACACCGATAAACTCATCTTT. It encodes CAASARHRGYWGINTDKLIF.

The rearrangement links TRDV1 to TRDJ1; D might be TRDD3 (6 bases). V was cut by 6 bases and J by 0 bases, with 20 bases left in between. CDR1 is TSWWSYY, CDR2 QGS, per germline. This CDR3 spans 17 amino acids. The CDR3 coding sequence is TGTGCTCTTGGCACCCTCCGGTCTACTGGGTACACCGATAAACTCATCTTT. Amino acid sequence: CALGTLRSTGYTDKLIF.

By proportion, this clone is medium-sized. It is unclear where the CDR3 begins or ends on the DNA, so no DNA is shown, and the CDR3 is as TCRdb lists it. Other DNA sequences within the sample encode an identical CDR3. V usage is TRDV2 and J usage is TRDJ1; the table's TRDD3 call for D was not verified on the DNA. Germline V lookup: CDR1 GEAIGNYY, CDR2 EKD. The CDR3 has 23 amino acids, counting both end residues. This CDR3 reads CACDLLGARPDKLIFGKPVKLIF.

This clone appeared a few times. The chain links TRDV2 to TRDJ3; TRDD3 aligns across 8 bases. With V trimmed by 0 bases and J by 0 bases, 9 bases remained unmatched. The CDR3 totals 20 residues. The germline gives CDR1 GEAIGNYY, CDR2 EKD. CDR3 DNA: TGTGCCTGTGACACCGTACTGGGGGGGCCTAGCTCCTGGGACACCCGACAGATGTTTTTC. Its translation is CACDTVLGGPSSWDTRQMFF.